This TCR beta chain was sequenced in a study of cytomegalovirus exposure and HLA in healthy donors. Per the germline V gene, CDR1 is SGDLS and CDR2 is YYNGEE. The CDR3 runs 16 residues. Trimming took 3 bases from V and 2 from J; bases not matched to a gene: 7. Researchers ran the PCR with 60 Vbeta and 13 Jbeta primers. Sequencing used immunoSEQ multiplex PCR; TCRdb keeps in-frame clones, though not all of them. The sample carries some 150,000 clones, 75% to 85% recorded once. The sequence derives from a female donor in good health and CMV-seropositive. The chain recombines TRBV9 with TRBJ2-5; 10 bases match TRBD2. Input material: PBMCs. This CDR3 is CASSERGGLAQETQYF. DNA of the CDR3: TGTGCCAGCAGCGAACGTGGGGGACTAGCGCAAGAGACCCAGTACTTC.